This TCR beta chain was recorded in a study of T cells in women clearing cervical HPV infection. Study summary: Controls' single incident HPV16 infection cleared within 12 months without precancer.

V was clipped by 0 bases and J by 4 bases, with 6 bases between them. CDR1 KGHSH and CDR2 LQKENI come from the germline V gene. CDR3 length: 13 residues. Genomic DNA, averaging 1200 ng per sample, yielded TCR beta CDR3 via immunoSEQ. The protocol was immunoSEQ multiplex PCR, while the TCRdb copy is restricted to in-frame clones and leaves out a portion. The sample has under 45,000 clones. Study-wide findings and caveats: TRBV6-7 relative abundance averaged around 0.11% in cases and approximately 0.15% in controls. Repertoire richness, not evenness, was significantly elevated in CIN3+ cases versus controls.

Concerning this clone itself: The target antigen is unknown. The read terminates 3 residues ahead of where the CDR3 ends, so the germline J gene completes it.

The source is a woman between 18 and 70 years old with a cervical HPV16 infection that either progressed to CIN3+ or cleared (not recorded which). Sequences were obtained from blood buffy coat. The V gene is TRBV18, the J gene TRBJ1-1; weak D call: TRBD1 (5 bases). The chain's CDR3 is CASSPPTVTEAFF. The DNA read from the CDR3 is TGTGCCAGCTCACCACCGACAGTCACTGAA.